The following is a T cell receptor (beta chain) sequence with its context. Its antigen has not been determined. No much larger clone is present one base from it, and per-base qualities are unavailable. Enrolling through a virtual design, the prospective study's participants ranged in age from about 18 to 100 years and lived across 24 United States geographic areas. In the prospective study, cohorts were assigned on the basis of participant-reported clinical history obtained from a screening survey and a study questionnaire. Recovered participants in ImmuneRACE Cohort 3 were defined by two consecutive negative NP/OP PCR tests, clearance by a healthcare professional, or resolution of symptoms. In the prospective study, whole blood, serum and a nasopharyngeal or oropharyngeal swab were collected from each participant by mobile phlebotomists. Additional blood draws and questionnaires over an approximately two-month period could optionally be provided by prospective study participants. Blood samples from the prospective study were shipped frozen or at room temperature prior to DNA extraction.

This sample is part of a study of blood T cell repertoires in COVID-19 (dated by TCRdb to 2019 to 2021). Looking at the study overall: Samples from collaborators originated in the United States, Italy and Spain and spanned both the acute and convalescent phases of COVID-19. Deeply sampled blood TCRbeta repertoires from subjects exposed to, actively infected with, or recovered from COVID-19 were included in the dataset. The prospective study material was composed of cDNA or gDNA derived from T cells, B-cell-depleted T cells, or PBMCs. Samples came from the ongoing ImmuneRACE study (first 160 participants) plus 1,254 subjects from 6 global collaborators. The sample metadata nearly always contained a de-identified subject ID, COVID-19 status, age in years and sex. Where HLA class I and class II types were available, the types were taken from metadata supplied by the sample provider, not from assay-based typing. A freely available public database, intended as a resource for researchers studying the immune response to SARS-CoV-2, is where the repertoires were released.

TCRbeta CDR3 regions were amplified from genomic DNA by means of the immunoSEQ Assay, a bias-controlled multiplex PCR. Regarding the original processing steps: Nucleated cell counts per sample were estimated from amplification of reference gene primers within the assay. Sequence reads were collapsed and filtered to measure the absolute abundance of every unique TCRbeta CDR3 rearrangement. For each sample, productive Simpson clonality was calculated as the square root of Simpson's diversity index over productive rearrangements. In TCRdb, the immuneACCESS table is reduced to in-frame sequences with V and J assigned. These tables do not hold every clone; where another copy was compared, an unresolved V gene accounts for under half, and the others remain unexplained. For V, J and clone size, that table is used; D and trimming come from the DNA. The sample table records some 390,000 clones; around 89% of these occur just once. The ten top clones hold 0.95% to 1.3% of the sample.

What the work shows at the level of the full study, not this receptor alone: The quantity of clinical and demographic metadata differed by source and by participant and was supplied without curation.

Measured from the cysteine to the phenylalanine, the CDR3 is 11 residues long. The entry retains the CDR3 DNA only, 33 bases that are in frame from base 1. V was cut back by 4 bases and J by 4 bases, leaving a gap of 5 bases between them. Taken from the germline V gene, the CDR1 and CDR2 loops are MDHEN and SYDVKM. Recombination joined TRBV28 with TRBJ2-7, with the D gene call left open. Sequencing was performed on PBMCs or T cells enriched from blood (not recorded which). The sequence was obtained from a man aged 30 to 45 who had recovered from COVID-19. At the DNA level, the sequence is TGTGCCAGCAGTTCCGGTTACGAGCAGTACTTC. It specifies CASSSGYEQYF.